What follows is one T cell receptor (beta chain) and its context. Its matching antigen is unknown. The study sequenced cultured CD4+ T cell DNA using the Oncomine TCR Beta short-read assay. TCRdb used MiXCR to reprocess the PCR reads, holding one entry per CDR3 protein. This sample has around 15,000 distinct CDR3 sequences; 45% to 55% occur once, and the top ten carry over 7.5%. This sample was included in a study of vaccination and CD4 T cells after COVID-19. Study details: Drawing of post-COVID samples took place a median roughly 95 days after diagnosis (range 35 to 161).

The treatment denotes: approximately 9-day PBMC culture with coronavirus spike peptide pools or control peptides (ViraFEST assay). Positive PCR tests dated from March to December 2020, predating US Alpha, Beta and Delta variants. Findings of the study overall: There was no significant change from 21 to 38 median reactive clonotypes.

From germline, CDR1 is DFQATT and CDR2 SNEGSKA (reference sequence). CDR3 length equals 12 residues. With V trimmed by 8 bases and J by 6 bases, 6 bases remained unmatched. The source material was CD4+ T cells from blood, cultured in vitro. The receptor comes from a human donor who had recovered from COVID-19. The chain carries TRBV20-1 and TRBJ2-1, with 8 bases that match TRBD2. The CDR3 DNA reads as TGCAGTAGGCTAGCGGGCCCCAATGAGCAGTTCTTC. This codes for CSRLAGPNEQFF.